This TCR beta chain stems from a study of shared clonotypes between healthy human individuals. Study-level points and caveats: Clonotypes which were not shared had lower generation probabilities than clonotypes that all four donors shared. Although depth was large, rarefaction showed that sequencing of the sorted subsets was incomplete.

CDR1 and CDR2 from the germline V gene are SGHRS and YFSETQ. The ends lost 3 bases at V and 5 bases at J; junction bases unmatched: 4. The CDR3 is made up of 16 amino acids. Naive CD8 populations comprised CD45RO-negative cells positively selected for CCR7, excluding terminally differentiated effector memory CD45RA+ cells. Of note for this clone: Its antigen is unknown.

Samples underwent the assay at deep level. Assay: immunoSEQ multiplex PCR; the TCRdb copy retains only in-frame clones and omits some. This table has 660,000 or so clones, approximately 96% appearing once. This clonotype was sampled from a woman in her twenties or thirties in good health. Sequencing used naive CD8+ T cells sorted from blood. This chain joins TRBV5-1 and TRBJ2-5, with 16 bases that match TRBD2. Here the CDR3 DNA reads TGCGCCAGCAGCTCGGGACTAGCGGGAGGGCCGGAGACCCAGTACTTC. Its translation: CASSSGLAGGPETQYF.